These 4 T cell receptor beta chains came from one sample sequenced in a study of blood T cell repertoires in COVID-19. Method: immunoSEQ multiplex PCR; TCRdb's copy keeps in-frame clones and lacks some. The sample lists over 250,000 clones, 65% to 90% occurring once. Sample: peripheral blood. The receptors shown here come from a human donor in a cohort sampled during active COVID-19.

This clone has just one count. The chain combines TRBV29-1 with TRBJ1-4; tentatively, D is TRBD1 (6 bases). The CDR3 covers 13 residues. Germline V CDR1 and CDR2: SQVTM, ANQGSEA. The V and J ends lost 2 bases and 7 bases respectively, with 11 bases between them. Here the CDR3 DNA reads TGCAGCGTTGAAACAGGGCCTGGTGAAAAACTGTTTTTT. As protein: CSVETGPGEKLFF.

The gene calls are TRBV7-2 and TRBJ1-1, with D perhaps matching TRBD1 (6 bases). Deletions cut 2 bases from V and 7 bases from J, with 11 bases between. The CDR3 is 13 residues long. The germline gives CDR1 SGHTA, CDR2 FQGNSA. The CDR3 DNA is TGTGCCAGCAGCTTAAACTACAGGGATGAAGCTTTCTTT. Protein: CASSLNYRDEAFF.

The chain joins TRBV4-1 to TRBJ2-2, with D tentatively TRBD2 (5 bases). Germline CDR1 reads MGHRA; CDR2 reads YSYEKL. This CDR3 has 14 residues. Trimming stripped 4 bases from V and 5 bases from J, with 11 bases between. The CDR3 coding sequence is TGCGCCAGCAGCCTCCAAAGGGAGACCGGGGAGCTGTTTTTT. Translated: CASSLQRETGELFF.

This chain's CDR3 is CATSTQGQHSNQPQHF. The CDR3, as DNA: TGTGCCACCAGCACCCAGGGACAGCATAGCAATCAGCCCCAGCATTTT. V gene TRBV15 combines with J gene TRBJ1-5, with TRBD1 matching 7 bases. The CDR3 length is 16 residues. The germline CDR1 and CDR2 sequences are LNHNV and YYDKDF (reference sequence). Losses at the gene ends were 4 bases for V and 0 bases for J; bases not matched to a gene: 6.